A single sample gave rise to the 17 T cell receptor beta chains below, sequenced in a study of T-cell reconstitution after alpha-beta-depleted transplantation in children. TCRbeta library preparation incorporated unique molecular identifiers. TCRdb processed the PCR reads anew with MiXCR; each CDR3 protein has one entry. The table shows about 470,000 distinct CDR3 sequences, with around two fifths occurring only once. Sample: PBMCs, taken before TCRalphabeta/CD19-depleted stem cell transplant. The source is a girl under 10 years old with aplastic anemia, due to receive a stem cell transplant.

The V and J genes are TRBV3-1 and TRBJ2-5; 11 bases match TRBD2. The germline CDR1 and CDR2 sequences are LGHDT and YNNKEL (reference sequence). CDR3 size: 17 residues. Germline trimming cut 4 bases from V and 3 bases from J; bases unmatched to any gene: 10. In DNA form, the CDR3 reads TGTGCCAGCAGCCCGAACCTCGGGACTAGCGGTAAAGAGACCCAGTACTTC. The encoded protein is CASSPNLGTSGKETQYF.

In this sample, this clonotype turned up many times. The limits of the CDR3 on the DNA are not certain, so only TCRdb's listed CDR3 is given. The chain combines TRBV10-2 with TRBJ2-2. Germline values: CDR1 WSHSY, CDR2 SAAADI. The CDR3 has 18 residues if both end residues are counted. The CDR3 protein is CASSESKGIIGGPGSCFF.

The table lists this clonotype with a few counts. The chain couples TRBV5-1 to TRBJ1-2; 10 bases are a match to TRBD1. With 1 base clipped from V and 3 bases from J, the junction kept 15 bases outside the gene matches. Germline V gene sequence: CDR1 SGHRS, CDR2 YFSETQ. The length of the CDR3 is 19 residues. The CDR3 is CASSLTVIPTGGADYGYTF. The DNA for the CDR3 is TGCGCCAGCAGCTTGACGGTGATCCCGACAGGGGGCGCCGACTATGGCTACACCTTC.

This clonotype was seen more than once but under ten times. The chain links TRBV29-1 to TRBJ1-1, with D hard to call. Germline V lookup: CDR1 SQVTM, CDR2 ANQGSEA. The V end was cut by 4 bases, the J end by 7 bases, with 7 bases between. CDR3 size: 10 residues. The CDR3 DNA follows: TGCAGCGTTGTGGTGGGTGAAGCTTTCTTT. Amino acids: CSVVVGEAFF.

This clonotype was recorded at least ten times. The rearrangement uses TRBV7-9 and TRBJ2-1; 8 nucleotides line up with TRBD1. CDR3 length: 11 residues. V gave up 4 bases and J gave up 15 bases; unmatched junction bases: 5. CDR1 is SEHNR and CDR2 is FQNEAQ in the germline V gene (reference sequence). The CDR3 reads CASSSGGLLFF. CDR3 DNA: TGTGCCAGCAGCTCAGGGGGCCTCTTGTTCTTC.

The chain uses TRBV5-1 and TRBJ2-1; D may be TRBD1 (5 bases). Germline V gene lookup returns CDR1 SGHRS and CDR2 YFSETQ. CDR3 size: 14 residues. The V gene lost 4 bases and the J gene lost 4 bases, with 12 bases spanning the gap. Here the CDR3 DNA reads TGCGCCAGCAGCCGAACTACAGGTTACAATGAGCAGTTCTTC. Protein sequence: CASSRTTGYNEQFF.

This clonotype was found a few times. V gene TRBV3-1 combines with J gene TRBJ2-1; TRBD2 is a possible D gene (6 bases). Germline V gene sequence: CDR1 LGHDT, CDR2 YNNKEL (reference sequence). V dropped 0 bases and J dropped 0 bases, with 9 bases sitting between them. The length of the CDR3 is 16 residues. CDR3 sequence: CASSQDGGSSYNEQFF. CDR3 nucleotides: TGTGCCAGCAGCCAAGATGGAGGGAGCTCCTACAATGAGCAGTTCTTC.

This clonotype was seen more than once but under ten times. The J gene is TRBJ1-5, the V gene TRBV28; D remains ambiguous. V was cut by 4 bases and J by 1 base, with 14 bases left in between. This CDR3 spans 16 amino acids. Germline CDR1 MDHEN, CDR2 SYDVKM. CDR3 sequence (DNA): TGTGCCAGCAGTTCTCGGACCTATCGGAGCAATCAGCCCCAGCATTTT. It is translated as CASSSRTYRSNQPQHF. Using reference TRBV28 and TRBJ1-5 for the parts outside the CDR3, the full variable domain is DVKVTQSSRYLVKRTGEKVFLECVQDMDHENMFWYRQDPGLGLRLIYFSYDVKMKEKGDIPEGYSVSREKKERFSLILESASTNQTSMYLCASSSRTYRSNQPQHFGDGTRLSIL.

This clonotype was seen ten or more times. The chain uses TRBV20-1 and TRBJ2-1; TRBD2 matches 12 bases. Germline lookup yields CDR1 DFQATT and CDR2 SNEGSKA (reference sequence). With V trimmed by 4 bases and J by 6 bases, 7 bases remained unmatched. The CDR3 is made up of 15 amino acids. The CDR3 here is CSANRLAGDINEQFF. CDR3 DNA: TGCAGTGCTAACAGACTAGCGGGAGACATCAATGAGCAGTTCTTC.

This clonotype was seen only once. The V and J genes are TRBV7-2 and TRBJ1-1; D gene uncertain. Between the trimmed V and J ends, which lost 2 bases and 0 bases, there was a span of 10 bases. Germline CDR1 SGHTA, CDR2 FQGNSA. The CDR3 is made up of 15 amino acids. CDR3 sequence: CASSLIPGLNTEAFF. DNA for the CDR3: TGTGCCAGCAGCTTAATACCGGGCCTGAACACTGAAGCTTTCTTT.

This clonotype was counted once. The rearrangement joins TRBV28 to TRBJ2-7, with 7 nucleotides matching TRBD1. The J segment lost 0 bases and the V segment lost 6 bases, leaving 8 bases of the junction unmatched. The germline gives CDR1 MDHEN, CDR2 SYDVKM. This CDR3 has 15 amino acids. The CDR3 DNA reads TGTGCCAGCAGGGAGAGCAGGGGGAACTCCTACGAGCAGTACTTC. The encoded protein is CASRESRGNSYEQYF.

This clonotype occurred a few times. The chain has TRBV10-3 and TRBJ1-1, with TRBD1 identical over 9 bases. Germline CDR1 is ENHRY and CDR2 is SYGVKD. The CDR3 is made up of 15 amino acids. The V and J ends lost 3 bases and 10 bases, in that order; junction bases with no gene match: 12. The CDR3: CAISDLLQGAGGAFF. The DNA of the CDR3 is TGTGCCATCAGTGACCTCCTACAGGGGGCTGGGGGAGCTTTCTTT.

V is TRBV20-1 and J is TRBJ2-2; D not resolved. This CDR3 has 13 residues. From germline, CDR1 is DFQATT and CDR2 SNEGSKA (reference sequence). Trimming left V 6 bases short and J 4 bases short, with 12 bases between. The CDR3 coding sequence is TGCAGTGCGCCCGGACCAATCACCGGGGAGCTGTTTTTT. It specifies CSAPGPITGELFF.

This clonotype was recorded at least ten times. The rearrangement links TRBV4-1 to TRBJ2-7; 9 bases match TRBD2. In germline, CDR1 is MGHRA, CDR2 YSYEKL. This CDR3 comprises 14 residues. The J segment lost 7 bases and the V segment lost 4 bases, leaving 8 bases of the junction unmatched. The CDR3, as DNA: TGCGCCAGCAGCCCAATCCTGCGGGAGGGGGAGCAGTACTTC. It specifies CASSPILREGEQYF.

This chain joins TRBV7-9 and TRBJ2-1, with TRBD1 identical over 12 bases. The germline V gene encodes CDR1 SEHNR and CDR2 FQNEAQ (reference sequence). V was clipped by 8 bases and J by 9 bases; unmatched bases: 11. This CDR3 is built from 15 residues. The CDR3 DNA sequence: TGTGCCAGCGAAGCGGGACAGGGGGCAACTAGTGAGCAGTTCTTC. Protein: CASEAGQGATSEQFF.

This clonotype was seen ten or more times. One end of the junction is discordant with germline, which a read error may explain. This sequence joins TRBV7-7 and TRBJ2-1; tentatively, D is TRBD1 or TRBD2 (6 bases each). The CDR3 is 15 residues long. Germline V gene lookup returns CDR1 SSHAT and CDR2 FNYEAQ (reference sequence). CDR3 amino acids: CASSLGPTGADEQFF. The CDR3 DNA sequence: TGTGCTAGCAGCTTAGGGCCCACGGGGGCGGATGAGCAGTTCTTC.

The chain joins TRBV7-8 to TRBJ2-1, with 13 nucleotides matching TRBD2. The germline gives CDR1 SGHVS, CDR2 FQNEAQ. Trimming took 5 bases from V and 9 from J; bases not matched to a gene: 10. This CDR3 has 16 residues. CDR3 DNA sequence: TGTGCCAGCAGCATTCCACTAGCGGGAGGGCCGCTTGAGCAGTTCTTC. Residues: CASSIPLAGGPLEQFF.